These 7 T cell receptor beta chains originate from one sample sequenced in a study of CD8 T cells in Susac syndrome (dated by TCRdb to the late 2010s). Library generation was performed with the immunoSEQ multiplex PCR assay. RNA was extracted using the RNeasy kit, and 0.5 to 1 microgram was reverse transcribed with random hexamers. TCRdb trimmed the raw reads at Q25, called clones with MiXCR and kept productive beta chains. Merged by CDR3 protein, the rows form single entries marked with the most common genes and DNA. The sample table contains 100,000 to 150,000 distinct CDR3 sequences; only one count was recorded for 90% to 95% of them. Approximately 0.12% of the sample is in the top ten clones. Sequencing input: CD4+ T cells from PBMCs. These receptors all come from a human donor in good health.

This clonotype is a singleton in its sample. The chain is built from TRBV7-9 and TRBJ2-7; 9 nucleotides agree with TRBD1. From germline, CDR1 is SEHNR and CDR2 FQNEAQ (reference sequence). Trimming cost V 5 bases and J 4 bases; bases outside gene matches: 3. This CDR3 has 13 residues. Written as DNA, the CDR3 is TGTGCCAGCAGCCCTGACAGGGGGTACGAGCAGTACTTC. Amino acids: CASSPDRGYEQYF.

The chain is built from TRBV5-4 and TRBJ2-5, with 10 bases that match TRBD2. The CDR3 has 18 amino acids. Germline assignment: CDR1 SGHNT and CDR2 YYREEE (reference sequence). Losses at the gene ends were 4 bases for V and 4 bases for J; bases not matched to a gene: 16. The CDR3 loop reads CASSPYRASGRRGETQYF. The DNA of the CDR3 is TGTGCCAGCAGCCCCTACCGCGCTAGCGGGAGAAGGGGAGAGACCCAGTACTTC.

This clonotype was observed once. V and J are TRBV5-6 and TRBJ1-2, with 7 bases matching TRBD1. This CDR3 region has 14 residues. V dropped 0 bases and J dropped 5; count of bases not matched to a gene: 4. Germline loops: CDR1 SGHDT, CDR2 YYEEEE. CDR3 region: CASSLADREYGYTF. The CDR3 DNA follows: TGTGCCAGCAGCTTGGCCGACAGGGAGTATGGCTACACCTTC.

The chain carries TRBV30 and TRBJ1-1; D is ambiguous. CDR1 is GTSNPN, CDR2 SVGIG, per germline (reference sequence). The CDR3 is 14 amino acids. Trimming stripped 2 bases from V and 3 bases from J, with 13 bases between. The CDR3 spells CAWSTPPRDTEAFF. The CDR3, as DNA: TGTGCCTGGAGTACACCCCCACGGGACACTGAAGCTTTCTTT.

The chain carries TRBV3-1 and TRBJ2-5; no definite D call. Trimming stripped 0 bases from V and 5 bases from J, with 19 bases between. From germline, CDR1 is LGHDT and CDR2 YNNKEL (reference sequence). This CDR3 has 17 residues. This chain's CDR3 is CASSQDKWATPRETQYF. The CDR3 DNA reads TGTGCCAGCAGCCAAGATAAATGGGCCACTCCTAGGGAGACCCAGTACTTC.

Remarks on this clonotype: The junction departs from germline at one end; a sequencing error may be responsible. This chain uses TRBV27 with TRBJ1-1; the match to TRBD1 covers 9 bases. CDR1 is MNHEY, CDR2 SMNVEV, per germline (reference sequence). CDR3 length equals 12 residues. CDR3 amino acids: CASRGQGAEAFF. CDR3 nucleotide sequence: TGTGCCAGCAGGGGACAGGGAGCTGAAGCCTTCTTT.

V gene TRBV5-4 combines with J gene TRBJ2-5, with 9 bases aligning to TRBD2. V trimming: 1 base; J trimming: 2 bases; junction bases outside the gene matches: 3. Germline assignment: CDR1 SGHNT and CDR2 YYREEE (reference sequence). CDR3 size: 15 residues. CDR3 in amino acids: CASSLRLAAQETQYF. CDR3 nucleotides: TGTGCCAGCAGCTTGCGACTAGCGGCTCAAGAGACCCAGTACTTC.